The rows below give T cell receptor beta chains drawn from one sample of a study of long-term antiretroviral therapy in people with HIV. The protocol was immunoSEQ multiplex PCR, while the TCRdb copy is restricted to in-frame clones and leaves out a portion. Of tens of thousands of clones in the sample, 90% to 95% are singletons; the top ten hold less than 3%. The sample consisted of unsorted PBMCs, taken just over 7.3 years after starting antiretroviral therapy. Receptors were obtained from a man over 45 with HIV. Each CDR3 is given with its conserved first and last residue. The order of the fields is CDR3 protein, CDR3 DNA, clone size, D gene, J gene, V gene. A D gene is named only where the DNA matches it firmly. Not all rows give a size; the values are once, few, many and, for expanded clones, a class.

CDR3 protein: CASSRDDREGYEQYF; CDR3 DNA: TGTGCCAGCAGCCGCGACGACCGAGAAGGATACGAGCAGTACTTC; clone size: -; D gene: -; J gene: TRBJ2-7; V gene: TRBV4-2
CDR3 protein: CASSYSVLYEQYF; CDR3 DNA: TGTGCCAGCAGTTACTCGGTCCTTTACGAGCAGTACTTC; clone size: -; D gene: -; J gene: TRBJ2-7; V gene: TRBV6-5
CDR3 protein: CASSLPGGPYNEQFF; CDR3 DNA: TGTGCCAGCAGCTTACCCGGGGGGCCTTACAATGAGCAGTTCTTC; clone size: -; D gene: -; J gene: TRBJ2-1; V gene: TRBV7-9
CDR3 protein: CAFDSSYEQYF; CDR3 DNA: TGTGCTTTTGACAGCTCCTACGAGCAGTACTTC; clone size: -; D gene: -; J gene: TRBJ2-7; V gene: TRBV30
CDR3 protein: CASSHSHGGGTEAFF; CDR3 DNA: TGCGCCAGCAGCCACTCCCACGGGGGGGGCACTGAAGCTTTCTTT; clone size: -; D gene: -; J gene: TRBJ1-1; V gene: TRBV4-3
CDR3 protein: CASIRTENTEAFF; CDR3 DNA: TGTGCCAGCATAAGGACGGAGAACACTGAAGCTTTCTTT; clone size: -; D gene: -; J gene: TRBJ1-1; V gene: TRBV6-1
CDR3 protein: CASSLTLPSGKADTQYF; CDR3 DNA: TGCGCCAGCAGCTTGACCCTACCCAGCGGAAAGGCAGATACGCAGTATTTT; clone size: -; D gene: -; J gene: TRBJ2-3; V gene: TRBV5-1
CDR3 protein: CASRRRGQSVEQYF; CDR3 DNA: TGTGCCAGCCGTCGTAGGGGACAGTCGGTCGAGCAGTACTTC; clone size: -; D gene: TRBD1; J gene: TRBJ2-7; V gene: TRBV6-5
CDR3 protein: CASSPVGGPTDTQYF; CDR3 DNA: TGTGCCAGCAGCCCGGTGGGGGGGCCCACAGATACGCAGTATTTT; clone size: -; D gene: -; J gene: TRBJ2-3; V gene: TRBV7-2
CDR3 protein: CASSELYGRGYNEKLFF; CDR3 DNA: TGTGCCAGCAGTGAATTGTATGGGCGGGGGTATAATGAAAAACTGTTTTTT; clone size: -; D gene: -; J gene: TRBJ1-4; V gene: TRBV25-1
CDR3 protein: CASSSVNNSPLHF; CDR3 DNA: TGTGCCAGCAGTTCCGTAAATAATTCACCCCTCCACTTT; clone size: -; D gene: -; J gene: TRBJ1-6; V gene: TRBV6-6
CDR3 protein: CSVGAGGAQPQHF; CDR3 DNA: TGCAGCGTAGGGGCGGGGGGGGCTCAGCCCCAGCATTTT; clone size: -; D gene: -; J gene: TRBJ1-5; V gene: TRBV29-1
CDR3 protein: CASSSERVTDTQYF; CDR3 DNA: TGTGCCAGCAGTTCCGAGCGGGTCACAGATACGCAGTATTTT; clone size: once; D gene: -; J gene: TRBJ2-3; V gene: TRBV27
CDR3 protein: CASSILAGDEQFF; CDR3 DNA: TGCGCCAGCAGCATACTAGCGGGGGATGAGCAGTTCTTC; clone size: -; D gene: TRBD2; J gene: TRBJ2-1; V gene: TRBV5-1
CDR3 protein: CASSSSGGPNEQYF; CDR3 DNA: TGTGCCAGCAGCTCCTCGGGGGGGCCGAACGAGCAGTACTTC; clone size: once; D gene: TRBD2; J gene: TRBJ2-7; V gene: TRBV7-2
CDR3 protein: CASSESTSGGVEQYF; CDR3 DNA: TGCGCCAGCAGTGAGTCGACTAGCGGGGGGGTCGAGCAGTACTTC; clone size: -; D gene: TRBD2; J gene: TRBJ2-7; V gene: TRBV10-1
CDR3 protein: CASSKQVGYQPQHF; CDR3 DNA: TGTGCCAGTAGTAAACAGGTAGGGTATCAGCCCCAGCATTTT; clone size: -; D gene: -; J gene: TRBJ1-5; V gene: TRBV19
CDR3 protein: CASSYNRGSTGELFF; CDR3 DNA: TGTGCCAGCAGCTATAACAGGGGGAGCACCGGGGAGCTGTTTTTT; clone size: -; D gene: TRBD1; J gene: TRBJ2-2; V gene: TRBV11-2
CDR3 protein: CASSLTAENYGYTF; CDR3 DNA: TGTGCCAGCAGCCTAACGGCAGAGAACTATGGCTACACCTTC; clone size: -; D gene: -; J gene: TRBJ1-2; V gene: TRBV13
CDR3 protein: CASRDKRQAYEQYF; CDR3 DNA: TGTGCCAGCAGGGATAAAAGACAGGCCTACGAGCAGTACTTC; clone size: once; D gene: -; J gene: TRBJ2-7; V gene: TRBV6-6
CDR3 protein: CASSSQIDLNEQYF; CDR3 DNA: TGTGCCAGCAGCTCCCAAATCGATCTTAACGAGCAGTACTTC; clone size: -; D gene: -; J gene: TRBJ2-7; V gene: TRBV5-4
CDR3 protein: CASSERQGNTEAFF; CDR3 DNA: TGTGCCAGCAGTGAAAGGCAGGGGAACACTGAAGCTTTCTTT; clone size: -; D gene: -; J gene: TRBJ1-1; V gene: TRBV6-1
CDR3 protein: CASSQESGSSYNEQFF; CDR3 DNA: TGCGCCAGCAGCCAAGAATCGGGGAGCTCCTACAATGAGCAGTTCTTC; clone size: -; D gene: -; J gene: TRBJ2-1; V gene: TRBV4-1
CDR3 protein: CASSSALEPYEQYF; CDR3 DNA: TGTGCCAGCAGCTCAGCCTTAGAGCCCTACGAGCAGTACTTC; clone size: -; D gene: -; J gene: TRBJ2-7; V gene: TRBV7-9
CDR3 protein: CASSQRLAGTHEQYF; CDR3 DNA: TGCGCCAGCAGCCAAAGACTAGCGGGGACCCACGAGCAGTACTTC; clone size: -; D gene: TRBD2; J gene: TRBJ2-7; V gene: TRBV4-3
CDR3 protein: CASSSTLSRIAYGYTF; CDR3 DNA: TGTGCCAGCAGCTCTACTCTAAGCAGGATTGCCTATGGCTACACCTTC; clone size: -; D gene: -; J gene: TRBJ1-2; V gene: TRBV7-9
CDR3 protein: CASSLWGDRGRADTQYF; CDR3 DNA: TGCGCCAGCAGCTTGTGGGGGGACAGGGGGCGAGCAGATACGCAGTATTTT; clone size: few; D gene: TRBD1; J gene: TRBJ2-3; V gene: TRBV5-1
CDR3 protein: CASSDRLTADTQYF; CDR3 DNA: TGTGCCAGCAGCGACAGGCTGACAGCGGATACGCAGTATTTT; clone size: -; D gene: -; J gene: TRBJ2-3; V gene: TRBV28
CDR3 protein: CAIAFSGGTNYGYTF; CDR3 DNA: TGTGCCATCGCCTTCAGCGGGGGAACTAACTATGGCTACACCTTC; clone size: -; D gene: -; J gene: TRBJ1-2; V gene: TRBV10-3
CDR3 protein: CASSAQGDTGELFF; CDR3 DNA: TGTGCCAGCAGTGCCCAGGGAGACACCGGGGAGCTGTTTTTT; clone size: once; D gene: -; J gene: TRBJ2-2; V gene: TRBV6-1
CDR3 protein: CASSLYGQGGTDTQYF; CDR3 DNA: TGTGCCAGCAGTTTATATGGGCAGGGGGGCACAGATACGCAGTATTTT; clone size: once; D gene: TRBD1; J gene: TRBJ2-3; V gene: TRBV28
CDR3 protein: CASSENRVNGYTF; CDR3 DNA: TGCGCCAGCAGTGAAAACAGGGTAAATGGCTACACCTTC; clone size: -; D gene: -; J gene: TRBJ1-2; V gene: TRBV10-1
CDR3 protein: CASTRDRGGTEAFF; CDR3 DNA: TGTGCCAGCACTAGGGACAGGGGGGGTACTGAAGCTTTCTTT; clone size: once; D gene: TRBD1; J gene: TRBJ1-1; V gene: TRBV6-1
CDR3 protein: CASRTNEQYF; CDR3 DNA: TGTGCCAGCCGGACTAACGAGCAGTACTTC; clone size: once; D gene: -; J gene: TRBJ2-7; V gene: TRBV28
CDR3 protein: CASSLVQGGPTGELFF; CDR3 DNA: TGTGCCAGCAGCTTAGTACAGGGCGGTCCCACCGGGGAGCTGTTTTTT; clone size: -; D gene: -; J gene: TRBJ2-2; V gene: TRBV7-9
CDR3 protein: CASSQQTGAVNTGELFF; CDR3 DNA: TGTGCCAGCAGCCAACAAACAGGGGCCGTCAACACCGGGGAGCTGTTTTTT; clone size: once; D gene: TRBD1; J gene: TRBJ2-2; V gene: TRBV4-2
CDR3 protein: CAISTPPGSGSTGELFF; CDR3 DNA: TGTGCCATCAGTACCCCACCGGGGAGCGGCAGCACCGGGGAGCTGTTTTTT; clone size: medium-sized; D gene: -; J gene: TRBJ2-2; V gene: TRBV10-3
CDR3 protein: CASSLMTGSYEQYF; CDR3 DNA: TGCGCCAGCAGCTTGATGACAGGGTCATACGAGCAGTACTTC; clone size: -; D gene: TRBD1; J gene: TRBJ2-7; V gene: TRBV5-1
CDR3 protein: CASSSSAKRAGANVLTF; CDR3 DNA: TGTGCCAGCAGCTCTAGCGCAAAAAGAGCTGGGGCCAACGTCCTGACTTTC; clone size: -; D gene: -; J gene: TRBJ2-6; V gene: TRBV7-9
CDR3 protein: CASNRDRGTYEQYF; CDR3 DNA: TGTGCCAGCAACCGGGACAGGGGCACATACGAGCAGTACTTC; clone size: -; D gene: TRBD1; J gene: TRBJ2-7; V gene: TRBV5-4
CDR3 protein: CASSTGQGDNSPLHF; CDR3 DNA: TGTGCCAGCAGTACTGGACAGGGGGATAATTCACCCCTCCACTTT; clone size: -; D gene: TRBD1; J gene: TRBJ1-6; V gene: TRBV28
CDR3 protein: CASSSRQSYEQYF; CDR3 DNA: TGTGCCAGCAGCTCACGACAGTCCTACGAGCAGTACTTC; clone size: -; D gene: -; J gene: TRBJ2-7; V gene: TRBV7-6
CDR3 protein: CASSPRGGIGELFF; CDR3 DNA: TGTGCCAGTAGTCCCCGGGGAGGGATCGGGGAGCTGTTTTTT; clone size: -; D gene: TRBD2; J gene: TRBJ2-2; V gene: TRBV19
CDR3 protein: CASSQDLRDRVAEQYF; CDR3 DNA: TGTGCCAGCAGCCAAGATTTAAGAGACAGGGTAGCCGAGCAGTACTTC; clone size: once; D gene: TRBD1; J gene: TRBJ2-7; V gene: TRBV4-2
CDR3 protein: CASSSLQGLTGELFF; CDR3 DNA: TGCGCCAGCAGCTCCTTACAGGGGCTAACCGGGGAGCTGTTTTTT; clone size: -; D gene: TRBD1; J gene: TRBJ2-2; V gene: TRBV5-1
CDR3 protein: CASSQDRTENTGELFF; CDR3 DNA: TGCGCCAGCAGCCAAGATCGGACAGAAAACACCGGGGAGCTGTTTTTT; clone size: -; D gene: -; J gene: TRBJ2-2; V gene: TRBV4-1
CDR3 protein: CASSYGRSNSPLHF; CDR3 DNA: TGTGCCAGCAGTTACGGCAGGTCGAATTCACCCCTCCACTTT; clone size: -; D gene: -; J gene: TRBJ1-6; V gene: TRBV6-5
CDR3 protein: CASTTGQGHNSPLHF; CDR3 DNA: TGTGCCAGCACCACAGGGCAGGGTCATAATTCACCCCTCCACTTT; clone size: -; D gene: -; J gene: TRBJ1-6; V gene: TRBV7-2
CDR3 protein: CASSLGHRGSPEAFF; CDR3 DNA: TGTGCCAGCAGCTTAGGTCACAGGGGCAGCCCTGAAGCTTTCTTT; clone size: -; D gene: TRBD1; J gene: TRBJ1-1; V gene: TRBV11-2
CDR3 protein: CASSTGWVETQYF; CDR3 DNA: TGCGCCAGCAGCACCGGTTGGGTAGAGACCCAGTACTTC; clone size: -; D gene: -; J gene: TRBJ2-5; V gene: TRBV5-1
CDR3 protein: CASSGGTTSGIHEQYF; CDR3 DNA: TGTGCCAGCAGTGGTGGGACGACCTCAGGAATCCACGAGCAGTACTTC; clone size: -; D gene: -; J gene: TRBJ2-7; V gene: TRBV6-1
CDR3 protein: CASSAYYEQYF; CDR3 DNA: TGTGCCAGCAGTGCATACTACGAGCAGTACTTC; clone size: -; D gene: -; J gene: TRBJ2-7; V gene: TRBV2
CDR3 protein: CASSITSTSYEQYF; CDR3 DNA: TGTGCCAGTAGTATTACAAGTACCTCCTACGAGCAGTACTTC; clone size: -; D gene: -; J gene: TRBJ2-7; V gene: TRBV19
CDR3 protein: CASSFGQGPEAFF; CDR3 DNA: TGTGCCAGCAGCTTTGGACAGGGCCCTGAAGCTTTCTTT; clone size: -; D gene: TRBD1; J gene: TRBJ1-1; V gene: TRBV5-6
CDR3 protein: CATSRRGEEAFF; CDR3 DNA: TGTGCCACCAGCAGACGGGGAGAGGAAGCTTTCTTT; clone size: -; D gene: -; J gene: TRBJ1-1; V gene: TRBV15
CDR3 protein: CASSAGQGNTGELFF; CDR3 DNA: TGTGCCAGCAGCGCGGGACAGGGGAACACCGGGGAGCTGTTTTTT; clone size: -; D gene: TRBD1; J gene: TRBJ2-2; V gene: TRBV9
CDR3 protein: CASSLERRRGTGELFF; CDR3 DNA: TGTGCCAGCAGCTTAGAGCGGAGACGGGGCACCGGGGAGCTGTTTTTT; clone size: -; D gene: -; J gene: TRBJ2-2; V gene: TRBV7-2
CDR3 protein: CASSQVRESNQPQHF; CDR3 DNA: TGTGCCAGTAGTCAAGTCCGTGAGAGCAATCAGCCCCAGCATTTT; clone size: -; D gene: -; J gene: TRBJ1-5; V gene: TRBV19